The rows below give T cell receptor beta chains drawn from one sample of a study of OX40 agonist ivuxolimab in advanced cancers. Clones were sequenced by immunoSEQ multiplex PCR, and TCRdb holds only the in-frame ones, with some missing. This table has some 97,000 clones, 90% appearing once. Sequencing was performed on CD4+ or CD8+ T cells sorted from blood, taken in a trial of the OX40 agonist ivuxolimab. These receptors were taken from an adult with an advanced solid tumor such as melanoma, head and neck, liver or kidney cancer. Both conserved end residues are part of each CDR3. Each record gives: D gene, clone size, V gene, J gene, CDR3 protein, CDR3 DNA. D genes are given only for firm matches. Rows give clone size only sometimes, using once, few, many, or a class for an expanded clone.

.	.	TRBV11-2	TRBJ2-7	CASSLGTAGEQYF	TGTGCCAGCAGCTTAGGGACAGCGGGAGAGCAGTACTTC
.	.	TRBV18	TRBJ2-7	CASSPRDFPGDEQYF	TGTGCCAGCTCACCCCGGGACTTCCCAGGCGACGAGCAGTACTTC
.	few	TRBV9	TRBJ2-5	CASSPRQGSQETQYF	TGTGCCAGCAGCCCGAGGCAGGGCTCTCAAGAGACCCAGTACTTC
TRBD2	.	TRBV2	TRBJ2-1	CASSELLTSGSYEKQFF	TGTGCCAGCAGTGAATTGCTAACTAGCGGGAGCTACGAAAAGCAGTTCTTC
.	.	TRBV11-2	TRBJ2-6	CASSAVVLSGANVLTF	TGTGCCAGCAGCGCCGTCGTCCTCTCTGGGGCCAACGTCCTGACTTTC
.	.	TRBV27	TRBJ2-1	CASSTIVGNSYNEQFF	TGTGCCAGCAGTACTATAGTAGGAAACTCCTACAATGAGCAGTTCTTC
.	.	TRBV7-7	TRBJ2-5	CASSSYPGDETQYF	TGTGCCAGCAGCTCCTACCCAGGGGACGAGACCCAGTACTTC
TRBD1	.	TRBV11-2	TRBJ1-5	CASSQDRGDQPQHF	TGTGCCAGCAGCCAAGACAGGGGCGATCAGCCCCAGCATTTT
.	once	TRBV25-1	TRBJ2-4	CASSESLVLGENIQYF	TGTGCCAGCAGTGAGTCCCTTGTGCTGGGGGAAAACATTCAGTACTTC
.	.	TRBV6-5	TRBJ1-2	CASSYSGGGGYTF	TGTGCCAGCAGTTACTCTGGGGGGGGTGGCTACACCTTC
.	.	TRBV2	TRBJ1-1	CASNSGPSGTEAFF	TGTGCCAGCAATTCAGGACCATCGGGGACTGAAGCTTTCTTT
.	.	TRBV28	TRBJ2-1	CASSLGAVTSTYEQFF	TGTGCCAGCAGTTTAGGTGCGGTAACTTCGACTTATGAGCAGTTCTTC
.	once	TRBV7-9	TRBJ2-3	CASSLDITTDTQYF	TGTGCCAGCAGCTTAGACATCACCACAGATACGCAGTATTTT
.	.	TRBV5-4	TRBJ2-3	CASSLDLAPSTDTQYF	TGTGCCAGCAGCTTGGATCTAGCGCCTAGCACAGATACGCAGTATTTT
.	.	TRBV7-5	TRBJ2-7	CARSLESGPSSYEQYF	TGTGCCAGAAGCTTAGAGAGCGGGCCGAGCTCCTACGAGCAGTACTTC
TRBD1	.	TRBV7-9	TRBJ1-1	CASSLPGGNTEAFF	TGTGCCAGCAGCTTACCAGGGGGGAACACTGAAGCTTTCTTT
TRBD2	.	TRBV28	TRBJ2-7	CASSTSGRMREQYF	TGTGCCAGCAGTACTAGCGGGAGAATGAGGGAGCAGTACTTC
TRBD1	.	TRBV5-6	TRBJ2-1	CASSFWTGDNEQFF	TGTGCCAGCAGCTTTTGGACAGGAGACAATGAGCAGTTCTTC
TRBD1	.	TRBV30	TRBJ1-4	CAWSLGTGTTNEKLFF	TGTGCCTGGAGTCTCGGGACAGGTACAACTAATGAAAAACTGTTTTTT
TRBD2	once	TRBV4-3	TRBJ2-5	CASSQELAGGAETQYF	TGCGCCAGCAGCCAAGAGCTGGCGGGAGGCGCGGAGACCCAGTACTTC
.	.	TRBV4-1	TRBJ1-2	CASSQPKGRVGGYTF	TGCGCCAGCAGCCAACCCAAGGGCAGGGTCGGGGGCTACACCTTC
TRBD1	.	TRBV7-2	TRBJ1-2	CASSANRGQGYGYTF	TGTGCCAGCAGCGCAAACAGGGGGCAGGGCTATGGCTACACCTTC
.	.	TRBV19	TRBJ2-1	CASRDSSSYNEQFF	TGTGCCAGTAGAGACAGCAGCTCCTACAATGAGCAGTTCTTC
TRBD2	.	TRBV5-1	TRBJ2-7	CASSLAPGGSYEQYF	TGCGCCAGCAGCTTGGCCCCGGGGGGTTCCTACGAGCAGTACTTC
.	.	TRBV5-1	TRBJ1-1	CASSVIGTGTEAFF	TGCGCCAGCAGCGTAATCGGTACCGGCACTGAAGCTTTCTTT
.	.	TRBV10-2	TRBJ1-2	CASRTGGGSYGYTF	TGCGCCAGCAGGACAGGTGGGGGATCCTATGGCTACACCTTC
.	.	TRBV21-1	TRBJ2-1	CASSSICSGRGNEQFF	TGTGCCAGCAGCAGTATATGTAGCGGGAGGGGGAATGAGCAGTTCTTC